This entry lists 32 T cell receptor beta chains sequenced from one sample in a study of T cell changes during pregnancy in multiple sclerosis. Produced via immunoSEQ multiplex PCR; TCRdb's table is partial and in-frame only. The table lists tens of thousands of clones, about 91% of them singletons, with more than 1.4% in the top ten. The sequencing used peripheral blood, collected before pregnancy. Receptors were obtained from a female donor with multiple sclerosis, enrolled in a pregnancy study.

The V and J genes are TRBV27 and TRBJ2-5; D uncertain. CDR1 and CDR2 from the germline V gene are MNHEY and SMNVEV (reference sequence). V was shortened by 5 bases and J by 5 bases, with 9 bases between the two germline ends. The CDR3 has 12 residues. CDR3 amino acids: CASSPLPETQYF. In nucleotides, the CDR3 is TGTGCCAGCAGTCCCCTCCCCGAGACCCAGTACTTC.

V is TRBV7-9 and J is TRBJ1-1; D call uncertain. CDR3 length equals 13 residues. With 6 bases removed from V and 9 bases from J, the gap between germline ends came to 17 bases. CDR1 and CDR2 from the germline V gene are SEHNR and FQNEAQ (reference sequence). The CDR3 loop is CASSLGPGGKAFF. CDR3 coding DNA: TGTGCCAGCAGTCTAGGTCCGGGTGGTAAAGCTTTCTTT.

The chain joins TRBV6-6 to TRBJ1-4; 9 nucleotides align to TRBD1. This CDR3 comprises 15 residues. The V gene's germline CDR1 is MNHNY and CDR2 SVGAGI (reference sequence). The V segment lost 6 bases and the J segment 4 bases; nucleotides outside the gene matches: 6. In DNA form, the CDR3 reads TGTGCCAGCAGCACGGGACAGGGATATAATGAAAAACTGTTTTTT. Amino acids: CASSTGQGYNEKLFF.

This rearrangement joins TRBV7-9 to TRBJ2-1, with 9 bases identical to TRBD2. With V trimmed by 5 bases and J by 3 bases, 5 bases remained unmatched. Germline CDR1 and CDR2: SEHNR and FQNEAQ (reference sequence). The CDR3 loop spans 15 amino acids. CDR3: CASSPLAGLYNEQFF. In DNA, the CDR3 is TGTGCCAGCAGCCCACTAGCGGGCCTCTACAATGAGCAGTTCTTC.

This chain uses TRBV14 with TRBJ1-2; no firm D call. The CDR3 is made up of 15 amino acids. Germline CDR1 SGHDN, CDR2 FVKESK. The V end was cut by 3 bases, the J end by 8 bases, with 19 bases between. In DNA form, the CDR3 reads TGTGCCAGCAGCCACTTCGCTCCTAGAATGGAGGGCTACACCTTC. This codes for CASSHFAPRMEGYTF.

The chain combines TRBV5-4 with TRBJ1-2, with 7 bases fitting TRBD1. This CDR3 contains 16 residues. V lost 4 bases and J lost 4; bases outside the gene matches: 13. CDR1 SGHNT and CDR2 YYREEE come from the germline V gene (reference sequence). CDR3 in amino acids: CASSPVGRGKSYGYTF. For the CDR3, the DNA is TGTGCCAGCAGCCCCGTGGGCAGGGGGAAGAGCTATGGCTACACCTTC.

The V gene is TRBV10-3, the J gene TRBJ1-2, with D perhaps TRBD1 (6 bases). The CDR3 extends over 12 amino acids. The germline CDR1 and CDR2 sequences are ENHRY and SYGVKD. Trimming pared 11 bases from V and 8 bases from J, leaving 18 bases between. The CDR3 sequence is CAVPGGVGGYTF. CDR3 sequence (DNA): TGTGCCGTCCCGGGGGGCGTCGGGGGCTACACCTTC.

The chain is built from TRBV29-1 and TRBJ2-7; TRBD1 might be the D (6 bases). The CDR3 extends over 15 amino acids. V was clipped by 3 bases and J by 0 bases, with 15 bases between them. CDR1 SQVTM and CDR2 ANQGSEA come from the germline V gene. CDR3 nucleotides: TGCAGCGTTGATGGTGGGCAGGGGAACTCCTACGAGCAGTACTTC. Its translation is CSVDGGQGNSYEQYF.

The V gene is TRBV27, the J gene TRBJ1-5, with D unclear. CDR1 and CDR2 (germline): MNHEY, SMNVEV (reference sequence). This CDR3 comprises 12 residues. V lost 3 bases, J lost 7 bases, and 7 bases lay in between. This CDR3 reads CASSFLGQPQHF. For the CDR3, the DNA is TGTGCCAGCAGTTTCTTGGGCCAGCCCCAGCATTTT.

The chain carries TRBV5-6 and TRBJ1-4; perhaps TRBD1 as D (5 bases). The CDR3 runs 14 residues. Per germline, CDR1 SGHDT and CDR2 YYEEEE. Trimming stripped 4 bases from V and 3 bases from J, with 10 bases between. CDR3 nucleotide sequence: TGTGCCAGCAGCCCGGGGGATTCTAATGAAAAACTGTTTTTT. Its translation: CASSPGDSNEKLFF.

As DNA, the CDR3 is TGTGCCAGTAGTATAGGGAGAGAGGGGGCAAAAGGCTACACCTTC. This encodes CASSIGREGAKGYTF. The J gene is TRBJ1-2, the V gene TRBV19; 7 nucleotides agree with TRBD1. V lost 1 base and J lost 8; bases outside the gene matches: 10. Germline V lookup: CDR1 LNHDA, CDR2 SQIVND (reference sequence). The CDR3 loop spans 15 amino acids.

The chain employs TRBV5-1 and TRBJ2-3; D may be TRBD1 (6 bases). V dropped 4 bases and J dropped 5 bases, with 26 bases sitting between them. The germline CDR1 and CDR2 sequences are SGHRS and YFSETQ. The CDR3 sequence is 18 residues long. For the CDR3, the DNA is TGCGCCAGCAGCGCAAGTCCAACAGGGATAAACTGGGGAGATACGCAGTATTTT. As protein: CASSASPTGINWGDTQYF.

DNA for the CDR3: TGTGCCAGCACCGGGAAACTAGCGGGGGGGCGGTACACCGGGGAGCTGTTTTTT. Encoded protein: CASTGKLAGGRYTGELFF. The rearrangement links TRBV27 to TRBJ2-2, with TRBD2 matching 13 bases. V lost 7 bases, J lost 3 bases, and 11 bases stayed unmatched. The CDR3 consists of 18 residues. In germline, CDR1 is MNHEY, CDR2 SMNVEV (reference sequence).

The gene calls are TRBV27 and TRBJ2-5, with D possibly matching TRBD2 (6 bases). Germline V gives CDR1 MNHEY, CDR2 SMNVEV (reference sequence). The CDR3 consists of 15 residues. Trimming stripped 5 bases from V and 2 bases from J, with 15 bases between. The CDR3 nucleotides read TGTGCCAGCAGTACGGACTATAACGCACAAGAGACCCAGTACTTC. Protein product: CASSTDYNAQETQYF.

The CDR3 DNA follows: TGTGCCAGCAGCGAAGGGGGGGCCCAGTACTTC. This encodes CASSEGGAQYF. The gene calls are TRBV9 and TRBJ2-5; D perhaps matches TRBD2 (7 bases). The CDR3 length is 11 residues. Trimming took 3 bases from V and 9 from J, leaving 9 bases between them. Germline V lookup: CDR1 SGDLS, CDR2 YYNGEE.

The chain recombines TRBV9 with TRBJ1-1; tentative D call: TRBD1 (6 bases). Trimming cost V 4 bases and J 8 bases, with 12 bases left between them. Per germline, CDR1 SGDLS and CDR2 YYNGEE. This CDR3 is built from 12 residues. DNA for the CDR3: TGTGCCAGCAGCTCGGACAGTCAGGAAGCTTTCTTT. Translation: CASSSDSQEAFF. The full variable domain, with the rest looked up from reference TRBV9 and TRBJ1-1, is DSGVTQTPKHLITATGQRVTLRCSPRSGDLSVYWYQQSLDQGLQFLIQYYNGEERAKGNILERFSAQQFPDLHSELNLSSLELGDSALYFCASSSDSQEAFFGQGTRLTVV.

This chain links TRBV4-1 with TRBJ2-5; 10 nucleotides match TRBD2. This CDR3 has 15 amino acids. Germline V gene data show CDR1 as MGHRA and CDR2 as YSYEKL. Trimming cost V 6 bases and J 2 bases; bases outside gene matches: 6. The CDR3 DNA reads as TGCGCCAGCAGTCCCGTAGCGGGGGGTCAAGAGACCCAGTACTTC. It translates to CASSPVAGGQETQYF.

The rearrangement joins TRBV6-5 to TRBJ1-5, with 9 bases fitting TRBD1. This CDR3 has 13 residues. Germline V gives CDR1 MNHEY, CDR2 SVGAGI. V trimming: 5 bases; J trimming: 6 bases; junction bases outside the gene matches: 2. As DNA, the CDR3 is TGTGCCAGCAGTAGGGACAGGGTTCAGCCCCAGCATTTT. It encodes CASSRDRVQPQHF.

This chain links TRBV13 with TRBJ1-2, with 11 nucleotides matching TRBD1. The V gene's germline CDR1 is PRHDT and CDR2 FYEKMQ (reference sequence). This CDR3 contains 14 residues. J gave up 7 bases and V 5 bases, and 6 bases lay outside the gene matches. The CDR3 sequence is CASSRGQGALGYTF. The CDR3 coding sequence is TGTGCCAGCAGCCGAGGACAGGGGGCGCTTGGCTACACCTTC.

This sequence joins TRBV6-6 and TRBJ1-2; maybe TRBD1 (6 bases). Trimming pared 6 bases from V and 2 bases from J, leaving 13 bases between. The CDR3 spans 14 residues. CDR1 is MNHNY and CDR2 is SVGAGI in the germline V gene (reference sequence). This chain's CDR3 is CASSRRQENYGYTF. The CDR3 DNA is TGTGCCAGCAGCAGAAGACAGGAGAACTATGGCTACACCTTC.

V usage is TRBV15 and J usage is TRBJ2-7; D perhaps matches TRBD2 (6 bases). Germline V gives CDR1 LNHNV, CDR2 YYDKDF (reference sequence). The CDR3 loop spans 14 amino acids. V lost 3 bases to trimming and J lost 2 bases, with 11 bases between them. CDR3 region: CATSRDLATYEQYF. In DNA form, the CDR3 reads TGTGCCACCAGCAGGGATCTAGCGACCTACGAGCAGTACTTC.

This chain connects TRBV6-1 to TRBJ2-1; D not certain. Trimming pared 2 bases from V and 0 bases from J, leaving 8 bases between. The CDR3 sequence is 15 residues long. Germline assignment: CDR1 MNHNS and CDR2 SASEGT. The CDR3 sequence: CASSEFGGSYNEQFF. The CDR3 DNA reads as TGTGCCAGCAGTGAATTCGGCGGCTCCTACAATGAGCAGTTCTTC.

DNA of the CDR3: TGTGCCAGCAGTTACAGGAGGGCGGAAAAGACCCAGTACTTC. Its protein is CASSYRRAEKTQYF. The chain is built from TRBV6-5 and TRBJ2-5, with a possible D match to TRBD2 (6 bases). The CDR3 runs to 14 residues. Trimming took 2 bases from V and 6 from J, leaving 13 bases between them. Looked up from germline, CDR1 is MNHEY and CDR2 is SVGAGI.

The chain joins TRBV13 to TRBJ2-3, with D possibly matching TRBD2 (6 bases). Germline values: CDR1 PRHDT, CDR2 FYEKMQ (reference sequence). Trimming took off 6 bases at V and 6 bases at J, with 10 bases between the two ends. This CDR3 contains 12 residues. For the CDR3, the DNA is TGTGCCAGCAGTCAAGGGAGGGATACGCAGTATTTT. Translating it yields CASSQGRDTQYF.

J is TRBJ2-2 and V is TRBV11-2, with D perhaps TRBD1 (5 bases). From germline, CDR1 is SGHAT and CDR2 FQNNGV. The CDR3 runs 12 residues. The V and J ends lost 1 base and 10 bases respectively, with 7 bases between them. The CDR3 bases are TGTGCCAGCAGCTTAGGACAGCCGGAGCTGTTTTTT. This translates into CASSLGQPELFF.

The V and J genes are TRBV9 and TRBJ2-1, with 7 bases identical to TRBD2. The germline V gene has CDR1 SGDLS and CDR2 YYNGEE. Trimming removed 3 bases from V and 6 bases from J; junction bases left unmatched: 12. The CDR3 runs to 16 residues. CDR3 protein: CASSGPRAGVINEQFF. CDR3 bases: TGTGCCAGCAGCGGACCCCGGGCGGGGGTCATCAATGAGCAGTTCTTC.

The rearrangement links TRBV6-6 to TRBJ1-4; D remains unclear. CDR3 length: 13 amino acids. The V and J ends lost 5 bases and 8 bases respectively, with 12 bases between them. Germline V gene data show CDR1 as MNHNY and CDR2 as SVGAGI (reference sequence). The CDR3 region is CASSGGLFEKLFF. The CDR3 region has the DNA TGTGCCAGCAGTGGAGGACTTTTCGAAAAACTGTTTTTT.

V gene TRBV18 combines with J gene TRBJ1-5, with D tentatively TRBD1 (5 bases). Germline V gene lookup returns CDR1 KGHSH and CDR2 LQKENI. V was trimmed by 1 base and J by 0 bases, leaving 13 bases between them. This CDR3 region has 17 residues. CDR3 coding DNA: TGTGCCAGCTCACCACGAGACAGCCGAAATAGCAATCAGCCCCAGCATTTT. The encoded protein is CASSPRDSRNSNQPQHF. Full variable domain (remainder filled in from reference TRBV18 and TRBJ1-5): NAGVMQNPRHLVRRRGQEARLRCSPMKGHSHVYWYRQLPEEGLKFMVYLQKENIIDESGMPKERFSAEFPKEGPSILRIQQVVRGDSAAYFCASSPRDSRNSNQPQHFGDGTRLSIL.

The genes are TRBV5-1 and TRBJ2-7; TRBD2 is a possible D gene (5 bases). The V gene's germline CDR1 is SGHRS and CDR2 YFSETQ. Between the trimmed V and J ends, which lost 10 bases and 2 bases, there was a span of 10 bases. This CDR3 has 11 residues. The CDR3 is CAPKRTYEQYF. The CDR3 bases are TGCGCCCCTAAGCGGACCTACGAGCAGTACTTC.

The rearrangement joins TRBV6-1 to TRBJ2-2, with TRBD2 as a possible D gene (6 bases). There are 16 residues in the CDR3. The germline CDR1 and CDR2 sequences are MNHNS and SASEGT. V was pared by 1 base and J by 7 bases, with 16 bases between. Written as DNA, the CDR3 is TGTGCCAGCAGTGAAGATTTACAGATCGGGGGCGGGGAGCTGTTTTTT. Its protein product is CASSEDLQIGGGELFF.

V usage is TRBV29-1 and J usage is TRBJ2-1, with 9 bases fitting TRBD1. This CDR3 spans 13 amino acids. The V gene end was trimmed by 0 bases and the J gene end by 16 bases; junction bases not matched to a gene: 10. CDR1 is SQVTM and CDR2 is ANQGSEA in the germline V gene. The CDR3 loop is CSVEDSARDREFF. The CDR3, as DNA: TGCAGCGTTGAAGATTCGGCCCGGGACAGGGAATTCTTC.

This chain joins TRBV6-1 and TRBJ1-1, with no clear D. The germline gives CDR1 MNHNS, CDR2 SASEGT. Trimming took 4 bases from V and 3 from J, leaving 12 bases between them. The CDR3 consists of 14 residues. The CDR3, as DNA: TGTGCCAGCAGTGCGGTGGTGCGGGACACTGAAGCTTTCTTT. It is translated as CASSAVVRDTEAFF.